The 30 T cell receptor beta chains in this list originate from one sample, sequenced in a study of T cell responses to AZD1222 COVID-19 vaccine. Produced via immunoSEQ multiplex PCR; TCRdb's table is partial and in-frame only. The table lists roughly 150,000 clones, more than 85% of them singletons, with about 5.1% in the top ten. The material was peripheral blood, obtained on day 0 of AZD1222 vaccination. Receptor source: an adult in good health.

This chain links TRBV30 with TRBJ1-4, with 9 bases lining up with TRBD1. The CDR3 sequence is 12 residues long. CDR1 and CDR2 (germline): GTSNPN, SVGIG (reference sequence). The CDR3 nucleotides are TGTGCGTCACAGGGGGCCCGTGAAAAACTGTTTTTT. Amino acid sequence: CASQGAREKLFF. The full variable domain, in which reference TRBV30 and TRBJ1-4 provide the parts outside the CDR3, is SQTIHQWPATLVQPVGSPLSLECTVEGTSNPNLYWYRQAAGRGLQLLFYSVGIGQISSEVPQNLSASRPQDRQFILSSKKLLLSDSGFYLCASQGAREKLFFGSGTQLSVL.

In its sample, this clone was seen a few times. Other DNA sequences in this sample translate to the same CDR3. The CDR3, as DNA: TGCAGTGCTAGTGGATCCTCTGGAAACACCATATATTTT. It codes for CSASGSSGNTIYF. This rearrangement joins TRBV20-1 to TRBJ1-3; D uncertain. This CDR3 is 13 amino acids long. Trimming stripped 3 bases from V and 0 bases from J, with 6 bases between. Per germline, CDR1 DFQATT and CDR2 SNEGSKA (reference sequence).

In this sample, this clone turned up once. The rearrangement uses TRBV5-4 and TRBJ1-2, with D perhaps TRBD1 (6 bases). Germline assignment: CDR1 SGHNT and CDR2 YYREEE (reference sequence). The CDR3 runs to 14 residues. The V end lost 4 bases, the J end lost 1 base, and 11 bases lay between the germline ends. The CDR3 here is CASSMGHFNYGYTF. CDR3 sequence (DNA): TGTGCCAGCAGCATGGGACATTTTAACTATGGCTACACCTTC.

This clone was picked up one time. This chain connects TRBV6-5 to TRBJ1-1; 7 bases line up with TRBD1. J gave up 3 bases and V 6 bases, and 4 bases lay outside the gene matches. The CDR3 covers 13 residues. Germline V gene data show CDR1 as MNHEY and CDR2 as SVGAGI. The CDR3 DNA follows: TGTGCCAGCAGGACGGGACAGTACACTGAAGCTTTCTTT. Its translation: CASRTGQYTEAFF.

This clone appeared once. This sequence joins TRBV6-5 and TRBJ1-4; possibly TRBD1 for D (5 bases). CDR1 and CDR2 (germline): MNHEY, SVGAGI. The CDR3 length is 14 residues. The V gene lost 6 bases and the J gene lost 4 bases, with 12 bases spanning the gap. CDR3 sequence reads: CASRDGHLNEKLFF. The CDR3 DNA is TGTGCCAGCAGAGACGGACACCTTAATGAAAAACTGTTTTTT.

The chain joins TRBV5-1 to TRBJ2-1; D uncertain. Trimming removed 0 bases at V and 7 bases at J, with 2 bases between. The CDR3 is 11 amino acids. Germline lookup yields CDR1 SGHRS and CDR2 YFSETQ. CDR3 bases: TGCGCCAGCAGCTTGGCTAATGAGCAGTTCTTC. This sequence encodes CASSLANEQFF.

The chain has TRBV5-1 and TRBJ2-5; 12 bases are a match to TRBD2. The germline V gene encodes CDR1 SGHRS and CDR2 YFSETQ. V gave up 0 bases and J gave up 5 bases; unmatched junction bases: 8. The CDR3 runs to 17 residues. Written as DNA, the CDR3 is TGCGCCAGCAGCTTGGAACCTAGCGGGAGGGCCCTGGAGACCCAGTACTTC. Residues: CASSLEPSGRALETQYF.

In DNA form, the CDR3 reads TGTGCCAGTAGCGAGGGGACCTTCATTGAGCCCCAGCATTTT. Residues: CASSEGTFIEPQHF. The chain carries TRBV19 and TRBJ1-5; D might be TRBD1 (5 bases). The CDR3 contains 14 residues. Trimming pared 6 bases from V and 8 bases from J, leaving 17 bases between. Germline V gene data show CDR1 as LNHDA and CDR2 as SQIVND (reference sequence). Drawing the rest from reference TRBV19 and TRBJ1-5, the complete variable domain is DGGITQSPKYLFRKEGQNVTLSCEQNLNHDAMYWYRQDPGQGLRLIYYSQIVNDFQKGDIAEGYSVSREKKESFPLTVTSAQKNPTAFYLCASSEGTFIEPQHFGDGTRLSIL.

The genes are TRBV5-6 and TRBJ1-1; a weak D match, TRBD1 (5 bases). Germline-derived CDR1 and CDR2 are SGHDT and YYEEEE. Trimming took 9 bases from V and 4 from J, leaving 13 bases between them. The CDR3 extends over 12 amino acids. The CDR3 nucleotides read TGTGCCAACTTCGGGGGAACCACTGAAGCTTTCTTT. Protein sequence: CANFGGTTEAFF.

CDR3 sequence: CASSLGGRGDGYTF. In DNA, the CDR3 is TGTGCCAGCAGCTTAGGGGGCAGGGGTGATGGCTACACCTTC. The chain has TRBV7-2 and TRBJ1-2; possibly TRBD1 for D (6 bases). Germline V gene sequence: CDR1 SGHTA, CDR2 FQGNSA. The CDR3 spans 14 residues. Trimming pared 1 base from V and 6 bases from J, leaving 12 bases between.

This clone has a single count. The chain links TRBV4-1 to TRBJ2-6, with D possibly being TRBD1 (5 bases). CDR3 size: 16 residues. The V end was cut by 3 bases, the J end by 0 bases, with 9 bases between. Looked up from germline, CDR1 is MGHRA and CDR2 is YSYEKL. This chain's CDR3 is CASSQGPDSGANVLTF. The CDR3 DNA follows: TGCGCCAGCAGCCAGGGGCCAGACTCTGGGGCCAACGTCCTGACTTTC.

The rearrangement uses TRBV5-6 and TRBJ2-5; D gene uncertain. V was trimmed by 1 base and J by 5 bases, leaving 9 bases between them. Germline lookup yields CDR1 SGHDT and CDR2 YYEEEE. The CDR3 has 13 amino acids. In DNA form, the CDR3 reads TGTGCCAGCAGCTTGCCGGGTGGGGAGACCCAGTACTTC. Its protein is CASSLPGGETQYF.

The chain joins TRBV19 to TRBJ2-2; 12 positions agree with TRBD2. The CDR3 has 14 amino acids. The V and J ends lost 6 bases and 6 bases, in that order; junction bases with no gene match: 2. Germline loops: CDR1 LNHDA, CDR2 SQIVND (reference sequence). The CDR3 DNA sequence: TGTGCCAGTAGCCCTAGCGGGAGGGCCGGGGAGCTGTTTTTT. Protein sequence: CASSPSGRAGELFF.

CDR3 in amino acids: CASSQGLAADTQYF. In DNA, the CDR3 is TGCGCCAGCAGCCAGGGACTAGCGGCAGATACGCAGTATTTT. This rearrangement joins TRBV5-1 to TRBJ2-3, with 11 nucleotides matching TRBD2. The CDR3 extends over 14 amino acids. Germline lookup yields CDR1 SGHRS and CDR2 YFSETQ. The V and J ends lost 4 bases and 4 bases, in that order; junction bases with no gene match: 2.

The chain carries TRBV2 and TRBJ2-5; 11 bases are shared with TRBD2. V was pared by 8 bases and J by 5 bases, with 10 bases of the junction left unmatched. Germline CDR1 and CDR2: SNHLY and FYNNEI. The CDR3 runs 15 residues. The DNA for the CDR3 is TGTGCCAGCGAGATACTAGCGGGAGAAGGGGAGACCCAGTACTTC. Its protein product is CASEILAGEGETQYF.

This CDR3 reads CASSLSRGGQPQHF. CDR3 bases: TGTGCCAGCAGCTTAAGCAGGGGAGGTCAGCCCCAGCATTTT. V is TRBV7-6 and J is TRBJ1-5; D may be TRBD1 (6 bases). The germline gives CDR1 SGHVS, CDR2 FNYEAQ. The CDR3 loop spans 14 amino acids. Trimming removed 2 bases from V and 6 bases from J, with 11 bases in between.

About this clone itself: The sample holds other DNA sequences that translate to the same CDR3. The rearrangement joins TRBV9 to TRBJ2-7, with TRBD2 identical over 9 bases. V lost 0 bases and J lost 3; bases outside the gene matches: 1. The V gene's germline CDR1 is SGDLS and CDR2 YYNGEE. The CDR3 has 14 amino acids. The CDR3 region is CASSVGSGSYEQYF. CDR3 nucleotides: TGTGCCAGCAGCGTAGGTAGCGGGAGCTACGAGCAGTACTTC.

The chain has TRBV7-8 and TRBJ2-6; D unresolved. V lost 5 bases, J lost 1 base, and 9 bases lay in between. Germline V CDR1 and CDR2: SGHVS, FQNEAQ. This CDR3 region has 15 residues. The chain's CDR3 is CASSPGRSGANVLTF. In DNA form, the CDR3 reads TGTGCCAGCAGCCCTGGGCGTTCTGGGGCCAACGTCCTGACTTTC.

The V and J genes are TRBV7-2 and TRBJ2-5; D is unresolved. From germline, CDR1 is SGHTA and CDR2 FQGNSA. The CDR3 loop spans 13 amino acids. V was pared by 6 bases and J by 5 bases, with 13 bases between. In DNA, the CDR3 is TGTGCCAGCAGTTTGGGCCCCGAGGAGACCCAGTACTTC. It is translated as CASSLGPEETQYF.

This chain uses TRBV3-1 (or the pseudogene TRBV3-2) with TRBJ1-6; D call uncertain. Looked up from germline, CDR1 is LGHDT and CDR2 is YNNKEL (reference sequence). The CDR3 runs to 15 residues. V gave up 1 base and J gave up 8 bases, with 12 bases separating them. CDR3 loop: CASSQGGGFDSPLHF. In DNA form, the CDR3 reads TGTGCCAGCAGCCAAGGGGGAGGGTTTGATTCACCCCTCCACTTT.

The chain uses TRBV9 and TRBJ2-1; D not certain. The CDR3 has 15 amino acids. V was cut by 1 base and J by 4 bases, with 12 bases left in between. CDR1 and CDR2 from the germline V gene are SGDLS and YYNGEE. The DNA for the CDR3 is TGTGCCAGCAGCGTAACATGGGGTCCGTACAATGAGCAGTTCTTC. It yields the protein CASSVTWGPYNEQFF.

This chain connects TRBV15 to TRBJ1-2; 9 bases agree with TRBD1. Germline-derived CDR1 and CDR2 are LNHNV and YYDKDF (reference sequence). The CDR3 totals 16 residues. V shed 0 bases and J 6 bases; nucleotides not matched to a gene: 8. CDR3 DNA: TGTGCCACCAGCAGAGATCCGGGACAGGGACGCCATGGCTACACCTTC. This encodes CATSRDPGQGRHGYTF.

The CDR3 DNA reads TGTGCCAGCAGATGGGACATGGGGGCAGGGAATGAGCAGTTCTTC. Protein: CASRWDMGAGNEQFF. V usage is TRBV2 and J usage is TRBJ2-1; maybe TRBD1 (6 bases). Germline values: CDR1 SNHLY, CDR2 FYNNEI. Trimming took 6 bases from V and 7 from J, leaving 19 bases between them. CDR3 length equals 15 residues.

The rearrangement joins TRBV28 to TRBJ2-5, with 7 nucleotides matching TRBD2. The CDR3 loop spans 16 amino acids. Germline trimming cut 5 bases from V and 5 bases from J; bases unmatched to any gene: 14. The germline V gene has CDR1 MDHEN and CDR2 SYDVKM. CDR3 coding DNA: TGTGCCAGCAGTCCCGGGGGGAGGGGCCTCCGGGAGACCCAGTACTTC. As protein: CASSPGGRGLRETQYF.

The V gene is TRBV6-1, the J gene TRBJ1-1, with unresolved D. Between the trimmed V and J ends, which lost 3 bases and 10 bases, there was a span of 9 bases. The V gene's germline CDR1 is MNHNS and CDR2 SASEGT. The CDR3 contains 11 residues. This chain's CDR3 is CASSDMVGAFF. In nucleotides, the CDR3 is TGTGCCAGCAGTGATATGGTAGGAGCTTTCTTT.

Remarks on this clone: The same CDR3 arises from other DNA sequences in this sample as well. This rearrangement joins TRBV29-1 to TRBJ2-7; tentatively, D is TRBD1 (6 bases). This CDR3 contains 11 residues. Trimming took off 3 bases at V and 3 bases at J, with 6 bases between the two ends. Germline CDR1 SQVTM, CDR2 ANQGSEA. The CDR3 is CSVDRGYEQYF. The CDR3 DNA reads as TGCAGCGTTGACAGGGGCTACGAGCAGTACTTC.

This clone was recorded only once. The V and J genes are TRBV11-2 and TRBJ2-5; D ambiguous. Trimming removed 5 bases from V and 5 bases from J, with 21 bases in between. In germline, CDR1 is SGHAT, CDR2 FQNNGV. CDR3 length equals 16 residues. In DNA form, the CDR3 reads TGTGCCAGCAGCCCCTCTTCGCCCGAGGCCGCCGAGACCCAGTACTTC. This codes for CASSPSSPEAAETQYF.

The genes are TRBV15 and TRBJ2-1; 7 bases match TRBD1. The germline CDR1 and CDR2 sequences are LNHNV and YYDKDF (reference sequence). After removal of 5 bases from V and 2 bases from J, the junction contained 9 bases not matched to a gene. The CDR3 extends over 16 amino acids. The CDR3 DNA is TGTGCCACCAGCTCAAATCCGGGACAGCCCTACAATGAGCAGTTCTTC. Translated, it gives CATSSNPGQPYNEQFF.

This clone was seen only once. The J gene is TRBJ2-3, the V gene TRBV11-2; 12 nucleotides line up with TRBD2. The CDR3 runs 15 residues. Trimming at V came to 1 base and at J to 4 bases, leaving 0 bases not matched to a gene. CDR1 SGHAT and CDR2 FQNNGV come from the germline V gene. Written as DNA, the CDR3 is TGTGCCAGCAGCTTAGGACTAGCGGGAGCAGATACGCAGTATTTT. It codes for CASSLGLAGADTQYF.

This clone appeared once. This CDR3 reads CAWVTSESTDTQYF. CDR3 DNA sequence: TGTGCCTGGGTGACTAGCGAAAGCACAGATACGCAGTATTTT. The rearrangement links TRBV30 to TRBJ2-3; TRBD2 matches 8 bases. This CDR3 is built from 14 residues. From germline, CDR1 is GTSNPN and CDR2 SVGIG (reference sequence). Trimming removed 5 bases from V and 0 bases from J; junction bases left unmatched: 4.